This passage covers 13 T cell receptor beta chains from one sample sequenced in a study of T cells after yellow fever vaccination. TCRdb called the 5' RACE reads again in MiXCR, with one record for every CDR3 protein. The data hold hundreds of thousands of distinct CDR3 sequences, with around a tenth observed a single time. Sample: PBMCs, taken on the day of the first yellow fever vaccination. These receptors were obtained from a young man who received the YFV17D yellow fever vaccine.

This clonotype was seen many times. The V call is TRBV10-3, the J call TRBJ2-1; D is unresolved. The CDR3 covers 13 residues. CDR1 is ENHRY and CDR2 is SYGVKD in the germline V gene. Trimming cost V 6 bases and J 6 bases, with 12 bases left between them. DNA for the CDR3: TGTGCCATCAGCATTGCGCTCCCCAATGAGCAGTTCTTC. Its protein is CAISIALPNEQFF.

A few counts support this clonotype. V usage is TRBV4-1 and J usage is TRBJ2-3; TRBD1 is a possible D gene (5 bases). This CDR3 has 14 amino acids. Germline values: CDR1 MGHRA, CDR2 YSYEKL. The V end was cut by 3 bases, the J end by 1 base, with 8 bases between. The CDR3 is CASSQGRGTDTQYF. In DNA, the CDR3 is TGCGCCAGCAGCCAGGGGCGAGGCACAGATACGCAGTATTTT.

The rearrangement joins TRBV7-2 to TRBJ2-3, with a possible D match to TRBD1 (5 bases). In germline, CDR1 is SGHTA, CDR2 FQGNSA. The CDR3 is made up of 14 amino acids. Trimming took off 5 bases at V and 6 bases at J, with 15 bases between the two ends. CDR3 amino acids: CASSPQDGPDTQYF. CDR3 coding DNA: TGTGCCAGCAGCCCACAGGACGGGCCGGATACGCAGTATTTT.

This clonotype was recorded a few times. The chain carries TRBV11-2 and TRBJ2-1; 8 positions match TRBD2. V lost 0 bases to trimming and J lost 9 bases; unmatched junction nucleotides: 19. Germline V gives CDR1 SGHAT, CDR2 FQNNGV. This CDR3 is built from 19 residues. The DNA of the CDR3 is TGTGCCAGCAGCTTAGAAGGGGGGCGGGGGGACCCGGTGGGTAGTGAGCAGTTCTTC. Its translation: CASSLEGGRGDPVGSEQFF.

The genes are TRBV27 and TRBJ1-6, with D perhaps TRBD1 (5 bases). Trimming cost V 3 bases and J 9 bases, with 15 bases left between them. The CDR3 is 15 residues long. The germline gives CDR1 MNHEY, CDR2 SMNVEV (reference sequence). The CDR3 DNA sequence: TGTGCCAGCAGTTTTCTGGTCGACGGGGGTTCACCCCTCCACTTT. Residues: CASSFLVDGGSPLHF.

This clonotype was picked up a small number of times. The rearrangement uses TRBV4-2 and TRBJ2-1; unclear D gene. The V end lost 5 bases, the J end lost 9 bases, and 8 bases lay between the germline ends. Germline CDR1 and CDR2: LGHNA and YNFKEQ. The CDR3 extends over 11 amino acids. The CDR3 reads CASSEQSEQFF. The CDR3 coding sequence is TGTGCCAGCAGCGAGCAGAGTGAGCAGTTCTTC.

The chain joins TRBV7-9 to TRBJ1-1; D is perhaps TRBD1 (5 bases). In germline, CDR1 is SEHNR, CDR2 FQNEAQ (reference sequence). Trimming took 5 bases from V and 5 from J, leaving 21 bases between them. The CDR3 has 16 amino acids. In nucleotides, the CDR3 is TGTGCCAGCAGCCCTAGCAGGGACGAGCTAGGGACTGAAGCTTTCTTT. Translation: CASSPSRDELGTEAFF.

This clonotype was counted at least ten times. This chain joins TRBV18 and TRBJ1-3, with D perhaps TRBD1 (6 bases). The CDR3 totals 17 residues. Germline lookup yields CDR1 KGHSH and CDR2 LQKENI. The V and J ends lost 3 bases and 1 base respectively, with 16 bases between them. The CDR3, as DNA: TGTGCCAGCTCACCGATAAGCTCGGGGGCATCTGGAAACACCATATATTTT. As protein: CASSPISSGASGNTIYF.

This clonotype occurred a few times. The gene calls are TRBV7-2 and TRBJ2-7; no firm D call. CDR1 is SGHTA, CDR2 FQGNSA, per germline. The CDR3 sequence is 13 residues long. V was pared by 2 bases and J by 3 bases, with 8 bases between. CDR3 amino acids: CASSLYWGYEQYF. DNA of the CDR3: TGTGCCAGCAGCTTATACTGGGGCTACGAGCAGTACTTC.

This clonotype was counted only a few times. The rearrangement joins TRBV14 to TRBJ1-1; weak D call: TRBD1 (6 bases). This CDR3 region has 15 residues. Germline values: CDR1 SGHDN, CDR2 FVKESK. Trimming took 4 bases from V and 5 from J, leaving 17 bases between them. CDR3 sequence (DNA): TGTGCCAGCAGCCCCCGCGGAACAGGGAGGACTGAAGCTTTCTTT. It is translated as CASSPRGTGRTEAFF.

This clonotype was seen a few times. CDR3 in amino acids: CSVRRGGPSNTGELFF. The CDR3, as DNA: TGCAGTGTTCGCCGCGGGGGTCCCTCTAACACCGGGGAGCTGTTTTTT. This chain links TRBV20-1 with TRBJ2-2; 7 bases are shared with TRBD2. Trimming cost V 7 bases and J 2 bases; bases outside gene matches: 13. The germline V gene encodes CDR1 DFQATT and CDR2 SNEGSKA (reference sequence). The length of the CDR3 is 16 residues.

The chain uses TRBV7-9 and TRBJ1-6; possible D gene TRBD1, 5 bases. Germline V gene data show CDR1 as SEHNR and CDR2 as FQNEAQ (reference sequence). This CDR3 region has 15 residues. Trimming shortened V by 2 bases and J by 8 bases, and 13 bases separated the two germline ends. DNA for the CDR3: TGTGCCAGCAGCTTAAGGGGTGTGTGGGATTCACCCCTCCACTTT. This gives the protein CASSLRGVWDSPLHF. Using reference TRBV7-9 and TRBJ1-6 for the parts outside the CDR3, the full variable domain is DTGVSQNPRHKITKRGQNVTFRCDPISEHNRLYWYRQTLGQGPEFLTYFQNEAQLEKSRLLSDRFSAERPKGSFSTLEIQRTEQGDSAMYLCASSLRGVWDSPLHFGNGTRLTVT.

V and J are TRBV14 and TRBJ2-7, with TRBD1 identical over 10 bases. Germline CDR1 reads SGHDN; CDR2 reads FVKESK. The CDR3 extends over 15 amino acids. J was trimmed by 2 bases and V by 4 bases; bases with no gene match: 5. The CDR3 loop reads CASSRRQGAAYEQYF. The CDR3 DNA follows: TGTGCCAGCAGCCGGAGACAGGGGGCCGCCTACGAGCAGTACTTC.